A selection of T cell receptor beta chains follows, all from one sample in a study of blood T cell repertoires in COVID-19. This table comes from immunoSEQ multiplex PCR, and its TCRdb copy is limited to in-frame clones, with some not included. The sample carries 130,000 or so clones, around four fifths recorded once. The specimen sequenced was peripheral blood. These receptors came from a man older than 75 with acute or convalescent COVID-19. The CDR3 runs from the conserved cysteine through the conserved F or W. The order of the fields is J gene, clone size, V gene, CDR3 length, D gene, CDR3 protein, CDR3 DNA. The D gene is left open where the match is weak. The size field is filled for only some rows; it gives once, few, many or a size class.

TRBJ1-2 NA TRBV19 15 NA CASSFEGHLTRGYTF TGTGCCAGTAGTTTCGAAGGACATCTCACGAGAGGCTACACCTTC
TRBJ1-1 NA TRBV30 11 NA CAYRVNTEAFF TGTGCCTACAGGGTGAACACTGAAGCTTTCTTT
TRBJ2-1 NA TRBV27 12 NA CASSRDSREQFF TGTGCCAGCAGCCGGGACTCCAGGGAGCAGTTCTTC
TRBJ2-5 NA TRBV5-6 15 NA CASSFTGLARETQYF TGTGCCAGCAGCTTTACAGGGCTCGCAAGAGAGACCCAGTACTTC
TRBJ2-2 NA TRBV27 14 NA CASSLRRYRGVLFF TGTGCCAGCAGTTTACGACGATACCGGGGAGTGCTGTTTTTT
TRBJ2-1 NA TRBV7-2 14 TRBD1 CASSLNGQGTEQFF TGTGCCAGCAGCCTCAACGGACAGGGCACTGAGCAGTTCTTC
TRBJ1-2 few TRBV7-9 16 TRBD1 CASSLIGQGFPQSYTF TGTGCCAGCAGCTTAATTGGACAGGGGTTCCCTCAGAGCTACACCTTC
TRBJ2-5 few TRBV19 14 TRBD1 CASSMGQRQETQYF TGTGCCAGTAGTATGGGACAGCGACAAGAGACCCAGTACTTC
TRBJ1-1 NA TRBV11-2 13 NA CASSLEYAGRAFF TGTGCCAGCAGCTTAGAGTATGCAGGGAGGGCTTTCTTT
TRBJ2-1 NA TRBV9 14 NA CATRAGTSYNEQFF TGTGCCACGCGCGCCGGGACAAGCTACAATGAGCAGTTCTTC
TRBJ1-5 medium-sized TRBV11-2 16 TRBD1 CASSLGDRGLGQPQHF TGTGCCAGCAGCTTAGGGGACAGGGGGTTGGGTCAGCCCCAGCATTTT
TRBJ2-7 NA TRBV3-1/TRBV3-2 14 TRBD1 CATPEDRGSYEQYF TGTGCCACGCCCGAGGACAGGGGGTCCTACGAGCAGTACTTC
TRBJ2-3 NA TRBV19 17 NA CASSIMGGRGRTDTQYF TGTGCCAGTAGTATAATGGGTGGGCGGGGGCGCACAGATACGCAGTATTTT
TRBJ2-7 NA TRBV6-2/TRBV6-3 14 NA CASSRVGRGYEQYF TGTGCCAGCAGTAGGGTTGGCAGGGGCTACGAGCAGTACTTC
TRBJ1-3 NA TRBV18 15 NA CASSPPDTNGNTIYF TGTGCCAGCTCTCCCCCCGACACGAATGGAAACACCATATATTTT
TRBJ2-1 NA TRBV7-9 14 NA CASSLAQGINEQFF TGTGCCAGCAGCTTAGCGCAGGGAATCAATGAGCAGTTCTTC
TRBJ1-1 NA TRBV5-1 16 NA CASSLASAGGNTEAFF TGCGCCAGCAGCTTGGCCTCAGCGGGAGGGAACACTGAAGCTTTCTTT
TRBJ2-3 NA TRBV6-5 13 NA CASSYTGWDTQYF TGTGCCAGCAGTTATACAGGGTGGGATACGCAGTATTTT
TRBJ2-5 NA TRBV6-2/TRBV6-3 15 TRBD1 CASSPTGITYETQYF TGTGCCAGCAGTCCGACAGGGATAACGTATGAGACCCAGTACTTC
TRBJ1-1 NA TRBV18 13 NA CASSPGLDAEAFF TGTGCCAGCTCGCCAGGACTGGACGCTGAAGCTTTCTTT
TRBJ1-1 once TRBV2 12 NA CASSEQNTEAFF TGTGCCAGCAGTGAACAGAACACTGAAGCTTTCTTT
TRBJ2-7 NA TRBV3-1/TRBV3-2 16 NA CASSPSWERGSHEQYF TGTGCCAGCAGCCCGTCCTGGGAAAGGGGTTCGCACGAGCAGTACTTC
TRBJ2-7 NA TRBV11-2 15 NA CASSSKGPGDYEQYF TGTGCCAGCAGCTCGAAGGGGCCAGGAGACTACGAGCAGTACTTC
TRBJ2-7 few TRBV6-5 13 NA CASSGDRTYEQYF TGTGCCAGCAGCGGTGACAGGACCTACGAGCAGTACTTC
TRBJ1-1 NA TRBV5-5 14 NA CASSLAEMNTEAFF TGTGCCAGCAGCTTGGCCGAGATGAACACTGAAGCTTTCTTT
TRBJ2-5 NA TRBV28 15 NA CASSLSDPGRETQYF TGTGCCAGCAGTTTATCTGATCCGGGTCGGGAGACCCAGTACTTC
TRBJ1-2 NA TRBV15 16 NA CATSRDNAGSAVGYTF TGTGCCACCAGCAGAGATAATGCGGGCTCGGCGGTTGGCTACACCTTC
TRBJ2-3 once TRBV28 12 NA CASSSGTDTQYF TGTGCCAGCAGTTCGGGTACAGATACGCAGTATTTT
TRBJ1-6 few TRBV2 14 NA CASSVGSGGSPLHF TGTGCCAGCAGTGTTGGTTCGGGGGGTTCACCCCTCCACTTT
TRBJ1-3 NA TRBV6-5 12 NA CASSSLGNTIYF TGTGCCAGCAGTTCCCTCGGAAACACCATATATTTT
TRBJ1-2 NA TRBV18 15 TRBD1 CASSLEDRGHGGYTF TGTGCCAGCTCACTCGAAGACAGGGGGCACGGGGGCTACACCTTC
TRBJ2-6 NA TRBV6-2/TRBV6-3 19 NA CASSYRGRYSPSGANVLTF TGTGCCAGCAGTTACAGAGGCAGATATTCGCCTTCTGGGGCCAACGTCCTGACTTTC
TRBJ2-7 NA TRBV27 15 TRBD1 CASSPTGTDSYEQYF TGTGCCAGCAGTCCAACCGGGACAGACTCCTACGAGCAGTACTTC
TRBJ2-5 NA TRBV11-2 17 TRBD2 CASSLDERGGRGETQYF TGTGCCAGCAGCTTAGACGAGCGGGGGGGCCGTGGGGAGACCCAGTACTTC
TRBJ2-3 NA TRBV5-6 18 TRBD2 CASSLLRLAGASTDTQYF TGTGCCAGCAGCCTACTCCGCCTAGCGGGGGCGAGCACAGATACGCAGTATTTT
TRBJ1-5 NA TRBV28 12 NA CASSSGSQPQHF TGTGCCAGCAGCTCAGGCAGTCAGCCCCAGCATTTT
TRBJ2-5 NA TRBV6-5 15 TRBD1 CASRPQGAPGETQYF TGTGCCAGCAGACCCCAGGGGGCGCCCGGAGAGACCCAGTACTTC
TRBJ1-5 NA TRBV7-2 14 NA CASSLMSINQPQHF TGTGCCAGCAGCTTAATGTCTATCAATCAGCCCCAGCATTTT
TRBJ2-2 NA TRBV5-1 20 TRBD1 CASSPRGTGGPSTNTGELFF TGCGCCAGCAGCCCACGGGGGACAGGGGGCCCTTCGACGAACACCGGGGAGCTGTTTTTT
TRBJ1-1 NA TRBV30 13 NA CAWSVVRNTEAFF TGTGCCTGGAGTGTGGTCAGGAACACTGAAGCTTTCTTT
TRBJ1-1 NA TRBV2 15 TRBD1 CASSGGGQVRTEAFF TGTGCCAGCAGTGGGGGGGGACAGGTCCGCACTGAAGCTTTCTTT
TRBJ2-7 NA TRBV4-2 15 TRBD2 CASSQYTSGGYEQYF TGTGCCAGCAGCCAATATACTAGCGGGGGCTACGAGCAGTACTTC
TRBJ1-2 NA TRBV4-2 13 NA CASSQDRAGGYTF TGTGCCAGCAGCCAAGACAGGGCTGGTGGCTACACCTTC
TRBJ1-4 NA TRBV15 14 TRBD1 CATGQGRTNEKLFF TGTGCCACCGGACAGGGTCGAACTAATGAAAAACTGTTTTTT
TRBJ2-5 NA TRBV12-3/TRBV12-4 13 TRBD2 CASSKTSRGTQYF TGTGCCAGCAGTAAGACTAGCCGCGGGACCCAGTACTTC
TRBJ1-6 NA TRBV6-1 18 TRBD1 CASSEDPGQTIYNSPLHF TGTGCCAGCAGTGAAGATCCGGGACAGACCATATATAATTCACCCCTCCACTTT
TRBJ2-3 NA TRBV2 16 NA CACSPKGGPSTDTQYF TGTGCCTGCAGCCCCAAGGGGGGGCCTTCGACAGATACGCAGTATTTT
TRBJ2-1 NA TRBV12-3/TRBV12-4 11 NA CASSSREEQFF TGTGCCAGCAGTTCTCGGGAAGAGCAGTTCTTC
TRBJ1-2 NA TRBV4-2 16 NA CASSRGFRGRDYGYTF TGTGCCAGCAGCCGTGGTTTTAGGGGCAGGGACTATGGCTACACCTTC
TRBJ2-1 NA TRBV5-1 15 TRBD1 CASSLGTGGYHEQFF TGCGCCAGCAGCTTAGGGACAGGGGGCTATCATGAGCAGTTCTTC
TRBJ2-3 NA TRBV7-9 14 NA CASSLSRGTDTQYF TGTGCCAGCAGCTTATCCCGGGGCACAGATACGCAGTATTTT
TRBJ1-2 few TRBV5-6 14 NA CASSLGQLNYGYTF TGTGCCAGCAGCTTGGGACAGCTTAACTATGGCTACACCTTC
TRBJ1-3 once TRBV2 12 NA CASGGIPNTIYF TGTGCCAGCGGGGGGATACCAAACACCATATATTTT
TRBJ1-1 NA TRBV27 13 NA CASSLMRNTEAFF TGTGCCAGCAGTTTAATGAGGAACACTGAAGCTTTCTTT
TRBJ2-1 NA TRBV27 16 NA CASSTPRGAGYNEQFF TGTGCCAGCAGTACTCCTAGAGGAGCGGGCTACAATGAGCAGTTCTTC